The 3 T cell receptor beta chains reported below all come from one sample, sequenced in a study of blood T cell repertoires in COVID-19. The assay was immunoSEQ multiplex PCR, and TCRdb's table has in-frame clones only and misses some. Of 50,000 to 60,000 clones in the sample, about four fifths were seen once. Sequences were obtained from peripheral blood. Source of these receptors: a human donor in a cohort sampled during active or convalescent COVID-19.

V and J are TRBV25-1 and TRBJ1-1; D unclear. Trimming removed 5 bases from V and 7 bases from J, with 11 bases in between. In germline, CDR1 is MGHDK, CDR2 SYGVNS. The CDR3 sequence is 12 residues long. CDR3 coding DNA: TGTGCCAGCAGTTTAGGACGGGATGAAGCTTTCTTT. Protein product: CASSLGRDEAFF. Complete variable domain (other parts from reference TRBV25-1 and TRBJ1-1): EADIYQTPRYLVIGTGKKITLECSQTMGHDKMYWYQQDPGMELHLIHYSYGVNSTEKGDLSSESTVSRIRTEHFPLTLESARPSHTSQYLCASSLGRDEAFFGQGTRLTVV.

This sequence joins TRBV9 and TRBJ2-7, with 7 bases that match TRBD1. Germline assignment: CDR1 SGDLS and CDR2 YYNGEE. The J segment lost 5 bases and the V segment lost 6 bases, leaving 14 bases of the junction unmatched. CDR3 length: 15 amino acids. The CDR3 coding sequence is TGTGCCAGCACCCCCGAGGGGGCGTACTTCCACGAGCAGTACTTC. Translated, it gives CASTPEGAYFHEQYF.

The V call is TRBV5-1, the J call TRBJ2-7, with a weak D call TRBD1 (5 bases). This CDR3 is 16 amino acids long. Deletions cut 4 bases from V and 2 bases from J, with 19 bases between. CDR1 is SGHRS and CDR2 is YFSETQ in the germline V gene. CDR3 in amino acids: CASSPTDTGATYEQYF. The CDR3 coding sequence is TGCGCCAGCAGCCCCACGGACACTGGAGCGACCTACGAGCAGTACTTC.